This TCR beta chain was observed in a study of persistence of HIV-infected CD4 T cells. As for the study in general: Donors were ART-treated; their CMV- and Gag-responding CD4+ T cells were isolated.

This CDR3 is built from 16 residues. Per the germline V gene, CDR1 is SGHKS and CDR2 is YYEKEE (reference sequence). V shed 1 base and J shed 4 bases, with 15 bases lying between them. Cells were stimulated with overlapping HIV-1 Gag 15-mer peptides. Memory cells lacking CD40L and CD69 with high CD45RO were sorted. Concerning this clone itself: No antigen is known for it.

Study results and limitations: Antigen-responding cells were enriched for degenerate expanded CDR3beta sequences. TCR analyses could not target the rare provirus-carrying CMV-responding cells. TCRbeta richness was lower in CMV- and Gag-responding cells than in anti-CD3/anti-CD28-responding cells.

Sequencing used immunoSEQ version 4 in survey mode. The repertoire was sequenced with immunoSEQ multiplex PCR; TCRdb's copy has only in-frame clones and lacks some. The sample records about 64,000 clones, under 80% being singletons. The source material was CD4+ T cells sorted from PBMCs after approximately 20-hour stimulation, sampled from a patient who received antiretroviral therapy. The receptor was isolated from an adult man with HIV who was CMV-seropositive. The chain combines TRBV5-5 with TRBJ2-1, with D tentatively TRBD1 (5 bases). Here the CDR3 DNA reads TGTGCCAGCAGCTTGATTGCCGGACAAGCTTACAATGAGCAGTTCTTC. Its protein is CASSLIAGQAYNEQFF.